A single sample is the source of the 11 T cell receptor beta chains below, sequenced in a study of blood T cell repertoires in COVID-19. Generated by immunoSEQ multiplex PCR, the TCRdb table keeps only in-frame clones and is missing some. The sample shows hundreds of thousands of clones, 85% of them seen only once. The sequencing sample was made of peripheral blood. Receptor source: a human donor in a cohort sampled during active COVID-19.

The chain employs TRBV4-1 and TRBJ1-6, with TRBD1 identical over 8 bases. The CDR3 has 14 residues. CDR1 and CDR2 from the germline V gene are MGHRA and YSYEKL. The V and J ends lost 4 bases and 6 bases, in that order; junction bases with no gene match: 2. The CDR3 DNA sequence: TGCGCCAGCAGCCTTGGACAGGGTAATTCACCCCTCCACTTT. Protein: CASSLGQGNSPLHF.

This chain links TRBV4-2 with TRBJ2-2; TRBD2 aligns across 8 bases. The germline CDR1 and CDR2 sequences are LGHNA and YNFKEQ. V gave up 4 bases and J gave up 2 bases; unmatched junction bases: 6. CDR3 length: 16 residues. The CDR3 DNA follows: TGTGCCAGCAGCCGGAGTAGCGGGATCAACACCGGGGAGCTGTTTTTT. Translation gives CASSRSSGINTGELFF.

The V gene is TRBV10-3, the J gene TRBJ2-7; TRBD2 matches at 9 bases. The trim removed 5 bases at V and 1 base at J, leaving 9 bases unmatched. This CDR3 comprises 16 residues. Germline values: CDR1 ENHRY, CDR2 SYGVKD. CDR3 loop: CAISSSAGGESYEQYF. The CDR3 coding sequence is TGTGCCATCAGTTCGTCAGCGGGGGGCGAGTCCTACGAGCAGTACTTC.

In the case of this clone: The sample carries other DNA sequences with the same CDR3. J is TRBJ2-5 and V is TRBV7-2; D unclear. Germline V lookup: CDR1 SGHTA, CDR2 FQGNSA. V lost 2 bases, J lost 5 bases, and 6 bases lay in between. This CDR3 region has 12 residues. The CDR3 is CASSLRGETQYF. The CDR3 region has the DNA TGTGCCAGCAGCTTACGCGGCGAGACCCAGTACTTC.

The chain joins TRBV18 to TRBJ2-7; 9 bases match TRBD1. This CDR3 comprises 17 residues. The J segment lost 1 base and the V segment lost 3 bases, leaving 10 bases of the junction unmatched. Germline V gives CDR1 KGHSH, CDR2 LQKENI. In DNA, the CDR3 is TGTGCCAGCTCACCTCCTGTGGGACAGGGTAGGTCCTACGAGCAGTACTTC. Protein: CASSPPVGQGRSYEQYF.

The chain carries TRBV9 and TRBJ2-1; TRBD2 aligns across 16 bases. The CDR3 extends over 20 amino acids. Germline V CDR1 and CDR2: SGDLS, YYNGEE. The trim removed 2 bases at V and 1 base at J, leaving 9 bases unmatched. Here the CDR3 DNA reads TGTGCCAGCAGCGTCGGGACTAGCGGGAGGGCCCTAAGGTCCTACAATGAGCAGTTCTTC. It is translated as CASSVGTSGRALRSYNEQFF.

The rearrangement links TRBV30 to TRBJ2-2, with 11 bases fitting TRBD2. Per germline, CDR1 GTSNPN and CDR2 SVGIG (reference sequence). V dropped 0 bases and J dropped 3; count of bases not matched to a gene: 15. This CDR3 has 20 amino acids. The CDR3 sequence: CAWSVLPAGTSGLHTGELFF. The CDR3 bases are TGTGCCTGGAGTGTACTTCCCGCCGGGACTAGCGGTTTACACACCGGGGAGCTGTTTTTT.

The V call is TRBV20-1, the J call TRBJ1-1, with a weak D call TRBD1 (6 bases). Germline-derived CDR1 and CDR2 are DFQATT and SNEGSKA (reference sequence). CDR3 size: 11 residues. This chain's CDR3 is CRVGINRVAFF. The CDR3 region has the DNA TGCCGTGTGGGCATAAACAGGGTAGCTTTCTTT.

The V call is TRBV7-7, the J call TRBJ2-5; 12 nucleotides align to TRBD2. The CDR3 consists of 16 residues. Germline CDR1 is SSHAT and CDR2 is FNYEAQ (reference sequence). Trimming took 2 bases from V and 2 from J; bases not matched to a gene: 3. The CDR3 here is CASSLLAGGPQETQYF. The DNA of the CDR3 is TGTGCCAGCAGCTTACTAGCGGGAGGGCCTCAAGAGACCCAGTACTTC.

This clone came up once. The rearrangement uses TRBV2 and TRBJ2-2, with 10 bases fitting TRBD1. The germline CDR1 and CDR2 sequences are SNHLY and FYNNEI. The CDR3 sequence is 15 residues long. V shed 6 bases, J shed 1 base, and the junction held 2 bases outside the gene matches. The chain's CDR3 is CASSRDRGNTGELFF. Written as DNA, the CDR3 is TGTGCCAGCAGCCGGGACAGGGGGAACACCGGGGAGCTGTTTTTT.

V usage is TRBV7-9 and J usage is TRBJ2-7; TRBD2 matches at 15 bases. Germline V gene sequence: CDR1 SEHNR, CDR2 FQNEAQ (reference sequence). The trim removed 4 bases at V and 6 bases at J, leaving 7 bases unmatched. The CDR3 extends over 16 amino acids. CDR3 protein: CASSWGLAGGMGEQYF. CDR3 in DNA: TGTGCCAGCAGCTGGGGACTAGCGGGAGGAATGGGCGAGCAGTACTTC.